Sequencing of this T cell receptor (beta chain) was carried out in a study of T cells after posttransplantation cyclophosphamide. CDR1 and CDR2 from the germline V gene are ENHRY and SYGVKD. The CDR3 loop spans 13 amino acids. V was clipped by 2 bases and J by 4 bases, with 9 bases between them. Cyclophosphamide on days +3 and +4 followed busulfan-fludarabine conditioning and a marrow graft. Measured with immunoSEQ multiplex PCR; TCRdb has only the in-frame clones, and not every one. The sample shows 30,000 to 45,000 clones, 78% of them seen only once. The chain couples TRBV10-3 to TRBJ2-7; D unresolved. Here the sequenced sample was CD4+ T cells sorted from blood, taken 1,700 to 2,000 days after a stem cell transplant with posttransplant cyclophosphamide. The TCR originated in a female patient in her thirties or forties who received an allogeneic stem cell transplant from a related donor, was CMV-positive, and had no GVHD. Some of these T cells may belong to the graft donor. CDR3 DNA sequence: TGTGCCATCAGTGAGGGCAGGTTGTACGAGCAGTACTTC. Protein product: CAISEGRLYEQYF.